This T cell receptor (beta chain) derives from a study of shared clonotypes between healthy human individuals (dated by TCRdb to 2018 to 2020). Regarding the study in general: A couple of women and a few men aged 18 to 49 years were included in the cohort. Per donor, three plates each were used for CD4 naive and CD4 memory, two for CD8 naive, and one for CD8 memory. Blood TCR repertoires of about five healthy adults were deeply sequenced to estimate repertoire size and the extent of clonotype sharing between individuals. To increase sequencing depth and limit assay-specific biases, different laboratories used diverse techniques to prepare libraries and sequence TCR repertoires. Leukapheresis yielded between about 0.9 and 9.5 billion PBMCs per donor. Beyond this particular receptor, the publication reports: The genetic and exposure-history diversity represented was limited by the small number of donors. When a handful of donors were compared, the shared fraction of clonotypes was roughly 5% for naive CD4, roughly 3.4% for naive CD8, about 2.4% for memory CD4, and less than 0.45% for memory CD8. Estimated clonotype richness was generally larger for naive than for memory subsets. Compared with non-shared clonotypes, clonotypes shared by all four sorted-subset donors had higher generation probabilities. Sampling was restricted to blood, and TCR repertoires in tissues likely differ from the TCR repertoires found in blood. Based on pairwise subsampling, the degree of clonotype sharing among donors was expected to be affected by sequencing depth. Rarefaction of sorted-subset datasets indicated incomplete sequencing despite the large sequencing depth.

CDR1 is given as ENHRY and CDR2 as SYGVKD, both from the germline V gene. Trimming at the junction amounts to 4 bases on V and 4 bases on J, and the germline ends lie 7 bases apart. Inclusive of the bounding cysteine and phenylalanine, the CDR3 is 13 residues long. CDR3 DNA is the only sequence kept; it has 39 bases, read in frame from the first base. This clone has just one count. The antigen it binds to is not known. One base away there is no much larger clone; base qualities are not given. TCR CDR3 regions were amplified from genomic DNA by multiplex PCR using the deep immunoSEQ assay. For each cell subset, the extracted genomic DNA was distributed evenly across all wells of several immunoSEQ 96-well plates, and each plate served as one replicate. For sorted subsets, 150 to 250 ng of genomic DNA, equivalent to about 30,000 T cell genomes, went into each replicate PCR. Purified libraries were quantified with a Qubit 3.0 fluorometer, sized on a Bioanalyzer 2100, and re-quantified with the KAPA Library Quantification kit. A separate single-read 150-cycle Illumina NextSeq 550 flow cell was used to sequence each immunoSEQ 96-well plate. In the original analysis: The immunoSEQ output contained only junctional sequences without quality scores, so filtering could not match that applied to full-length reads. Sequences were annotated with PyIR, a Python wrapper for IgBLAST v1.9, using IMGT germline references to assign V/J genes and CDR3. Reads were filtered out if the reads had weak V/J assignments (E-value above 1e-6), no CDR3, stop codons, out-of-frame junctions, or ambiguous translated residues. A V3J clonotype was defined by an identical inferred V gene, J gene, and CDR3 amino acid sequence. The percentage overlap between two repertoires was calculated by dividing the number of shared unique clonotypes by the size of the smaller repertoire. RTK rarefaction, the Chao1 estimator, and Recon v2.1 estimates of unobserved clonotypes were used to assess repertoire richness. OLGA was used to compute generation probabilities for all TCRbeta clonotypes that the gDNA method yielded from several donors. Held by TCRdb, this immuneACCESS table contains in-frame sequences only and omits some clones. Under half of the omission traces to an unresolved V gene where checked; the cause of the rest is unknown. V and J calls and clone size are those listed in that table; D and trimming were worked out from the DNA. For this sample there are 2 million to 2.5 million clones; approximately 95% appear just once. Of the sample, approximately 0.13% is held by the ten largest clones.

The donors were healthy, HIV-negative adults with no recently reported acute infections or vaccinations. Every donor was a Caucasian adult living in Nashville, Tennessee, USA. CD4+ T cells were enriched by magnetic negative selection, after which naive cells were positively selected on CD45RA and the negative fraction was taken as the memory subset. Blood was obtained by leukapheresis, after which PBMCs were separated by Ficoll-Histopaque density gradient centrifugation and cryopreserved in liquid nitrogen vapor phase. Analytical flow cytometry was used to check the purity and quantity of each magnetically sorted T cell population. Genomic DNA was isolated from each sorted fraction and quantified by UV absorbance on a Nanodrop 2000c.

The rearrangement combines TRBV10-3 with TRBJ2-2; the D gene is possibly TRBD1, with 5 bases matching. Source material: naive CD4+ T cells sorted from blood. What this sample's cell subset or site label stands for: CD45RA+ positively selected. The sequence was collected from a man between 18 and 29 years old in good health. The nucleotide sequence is TGTGCCATCAGTGCCGACAGCACCGGGGAGCTGTTTTTT. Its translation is CAISADSTGELFF.